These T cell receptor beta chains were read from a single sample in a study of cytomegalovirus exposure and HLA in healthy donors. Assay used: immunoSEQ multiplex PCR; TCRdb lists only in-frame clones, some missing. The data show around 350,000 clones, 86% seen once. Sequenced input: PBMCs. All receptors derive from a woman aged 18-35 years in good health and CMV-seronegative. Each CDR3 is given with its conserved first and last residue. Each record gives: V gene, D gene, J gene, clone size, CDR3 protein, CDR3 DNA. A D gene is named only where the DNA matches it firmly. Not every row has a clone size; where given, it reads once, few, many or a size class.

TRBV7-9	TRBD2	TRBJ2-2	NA	CASSSRELAGNTGELFF	TGTGCCAGCAGTTCAAGGGAGCTAGCGGGGAACACCGGGGAGCTGTTTTTT
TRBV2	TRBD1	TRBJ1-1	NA	CASSGTGGNTEAFF	TGTGCCAGCAGTGGGACAGGGGGGAACACTGAAGCTTTCTTT
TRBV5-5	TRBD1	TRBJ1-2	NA	CASSLTGGDPGYTF	TGTGCCAGCAGCTTGACAGGGGGCGATCCTGGCTACACCTTC
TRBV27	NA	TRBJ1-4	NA	CASSFNEGLGKLFF	TGTGCCAGCAGTTTTAACGAGGGCTTGGGAAAACTGTTTTTT
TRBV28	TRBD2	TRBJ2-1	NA	CASSTRTSRFPDEQFF	TGTGCCAGCAGTACCAGGACTAGCCGGTTTCCGGATGAGCAGTTCTTC
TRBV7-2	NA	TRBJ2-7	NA	CASSLPGQTYEQYF	TGTGCCAGCAGCCTACCAGGGCAGACCTACGAGCAGTACTTC
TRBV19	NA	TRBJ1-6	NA	CASSIGGQSPLHF	TGTGCCAGTAGTATAGGGGGCCAGTCACCCCTCCACTTT
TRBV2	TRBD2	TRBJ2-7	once	CASRWTSGSYEQYF	TGTGCCAGCAGATGGACTAGCGGGAGTTACGAGCAGTACTTC
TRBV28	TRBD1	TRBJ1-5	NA	CASSSGQGFSQPQHF	TGTGCCAGCAGCTCGGGACAGGGATTTAGTCAGCCCCAGCATTTT
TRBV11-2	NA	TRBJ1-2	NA	CASSFNYRDGYTF	TGTGCCAGCAGCTTTAACTACAGGGACGGCTACACCTTC
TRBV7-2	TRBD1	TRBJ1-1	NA	CASSLEGQRGEAFF	TGTGCCAGCAGCTTAGAGGGACAGCGTGGTGAAGCTTTCTTT
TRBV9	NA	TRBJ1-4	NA	CASSVGYWQANEKLFF	TGTGCCAGCAGCGTAGGTTACTGGCAGGCTAATGAAAAACTGTTTTTT
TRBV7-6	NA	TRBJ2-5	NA	CASSLAERELGPGTQYF	TGTGCCAGCAGCTTAGCGGAACGGGAGCTAGGACCCGGGACCCAGTACTTC
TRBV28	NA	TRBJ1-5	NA	CASSSTGIFSNNQPQHF	TGTGCCAGCAGTTCCACAGGGATCTTCTCGAACAATCAGCCCCAGCATTTT
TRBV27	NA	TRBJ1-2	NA	CASSLVQGYGYTF	TGTGCCAGCAGTTTAGTGCAGGGCTATGGCTACACCTTC
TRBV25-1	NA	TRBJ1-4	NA	CASTSGVNEKLFF	TGTGCCAGCACGTCCGGGGTTAACGAAAAACTGTTTTTT
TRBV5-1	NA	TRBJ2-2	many	CASSLDLQGPGELFF	TGCGCCAGCAGCTTGGACCTACAGGGCCCCGGGGAGCTGTTTTTT
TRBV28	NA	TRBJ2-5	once	CASSLRTGEETQYF	TGTGCCAGCAGTTTAAGAACAGGAGAAGAGACCCAGTACTTC
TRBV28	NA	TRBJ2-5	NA	CASSSAGGQETQYF	TGTGCCAGCAGTTCCGCAGGGGGGCAAGAGACCCAGTACTTC
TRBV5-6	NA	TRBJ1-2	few	CASSLAGSDYGYTF	TGTGCCAGCAGCTTGGCTGGCAGTGACTATGGCTACACCTTC
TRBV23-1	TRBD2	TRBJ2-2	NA	CASSLEWEGHSGELFF	TGCGCCAGCAGTCTGGAGTGGGAGGGCCATAGCGGGGAGCTGTTTTTT
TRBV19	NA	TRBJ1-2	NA	CASNPTGGYGYTF	TGTGCCAGTAACCCAACCGGGGGCTATGGCTACACCTTC
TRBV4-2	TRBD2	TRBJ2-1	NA	CASSQEGLAGAEQFF	TGTGCCAGCAGCCAAGAGGGACTAGCGGGAGCTGAGCAGTTCTTC
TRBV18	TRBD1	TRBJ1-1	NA	CASSPAGQGAAEAFF	TGTGCCAGCTCACCAGCTGGACAGGGGGCTGCTGAAGCTTTCTTT
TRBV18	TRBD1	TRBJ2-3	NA	CASSPRQGGTDTQYF	TGTGCCAGCTCACCGCGACAGGGGGGCACAGATACGCAGTATTTT
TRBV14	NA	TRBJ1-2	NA	CASSQTPGGYGYTF	TGTGCCAGCAGCCAGACCCCCGGGGGGTATGGCTACACCTTC
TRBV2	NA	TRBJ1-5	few	CASSGTGQINQPQHF	TGTGCCAGCAGTGGAACGGGACAAATAAATCAGCCCCAGCATTTT
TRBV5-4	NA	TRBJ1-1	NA	CASSLGEINTEAFF	TGTGCCAGCAGCCTAGGGGAAATTAACACTGAAGCTTTCTTT
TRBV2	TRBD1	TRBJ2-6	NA	CASSGDRAGANVLTF	TGTGCCAGCAGTGGGGACAGGGCCGGGGCCAACGTCCTGACTTTC
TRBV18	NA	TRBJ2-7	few	CASSPRADEQYF	TGTGCCAGCTCACCAAGAGCGGACGAGCAGTACTTC
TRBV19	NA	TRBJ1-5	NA	CASSITGYSNQPQHF	TGTGCCAGTAGCATTACAGGGTACAGCAATCAGCCCCAGCATTTT
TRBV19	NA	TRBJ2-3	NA	CASSIAGYAVGTDTQYF	TGTGCCAGTAGTATTGCAGGGTACGCCGTTGGCACAGATACGCAGTATTTT
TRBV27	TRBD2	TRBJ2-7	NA	CASSFQGLAGISYEQYF	TGTGCCAGCAGTTTCCAAGGACTAGCGGGGATATCCTACGAGCAGTACTTC
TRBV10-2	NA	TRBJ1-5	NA	CASSDNSGLGQPQHF	TGCGCCAGCAGTGATAATTCGGGGTTAGGCCAGCCCCAGCATTTT
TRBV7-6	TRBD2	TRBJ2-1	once	CASSPTSGRARDNEQFF	TGTGCCAGCAGCCCAACTAGCGGGAGGGCCCGCGACAATGAGCAGTTCTTC
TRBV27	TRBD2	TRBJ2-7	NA	CASRTGASGRGEQYF	TGTGCCAGCAGGACGGGGGCTAGCGGGAGGGGGGAGCAGTACTTC
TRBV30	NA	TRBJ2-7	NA	CAWSVGTYEQYF	TGTGCCTGGAGTGTCGGTACCTACGAGCAGTACTTC
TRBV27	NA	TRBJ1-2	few	CASSLGGAPGYTF	TGTGCCAGCAGTTTAGGGGGGGCGCCAGGCTACACCTTC
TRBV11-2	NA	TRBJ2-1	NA	CASSTRGGVKDEQFF	TGTGCCAGCAGCACGAGGGGGGGAGTTAAGGATGAGCAGTTCTTC
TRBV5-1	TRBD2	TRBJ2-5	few	CASSLGPGGQETQYF	TGCGCCAGCAGCTTGGGGCCGGGGGGACAAGAGACCCAGTACTTC
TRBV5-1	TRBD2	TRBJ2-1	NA	CASSLTSGTYNEQFF	TGCGCCAGCAGCTTGACTAGCGGGACATACAATGAGCAGTTCTTC
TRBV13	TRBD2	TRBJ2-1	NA	CASSFPSGLSPDNEQFF	TGTGCCAGCAGCTTTCCTAGCGGACTTTCTCCGGACAATGAGCAGTTCTTC
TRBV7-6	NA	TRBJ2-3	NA	CASSFQWPSTDTQYF	TGTGCCAGCAGCTTCCAGTGGCCTAGCACAGATACGCAGTATTTT
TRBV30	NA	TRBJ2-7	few	CAWSVIPNEQYF	TGTGCCTGGAGTGTAATTCCAAACGAGCAGTACTTC
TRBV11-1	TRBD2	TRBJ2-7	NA	CASSLAGSGHYEQYF	TGTGCCAGCAGCTTAGCGGGTAGCGGGCACTACGAGCAGTACTTC
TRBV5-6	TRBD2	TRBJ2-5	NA	CASSSLGGREGPRETQYF	TGTGCCAGCAGCTCCCTCGGAGGGCGGGAGGGCCCCCGGGAGACCCAGTACTTC
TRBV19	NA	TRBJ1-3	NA	CASRGHNSGNTIYF	TGTGCCAGCCGAGGACATAACTCTGGAAACACCATATATTTT
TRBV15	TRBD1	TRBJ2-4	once	CATSRANTPGQSTDKNIQYF	TGTGCCACCAGCAGAGCCAACACACCGGGACAGAGTACGGACAAAAACATTCAGTACTTC
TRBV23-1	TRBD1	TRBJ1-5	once	CASTGQGARDGNQPQHF	TGCGCCAGCACAGGACAGGGGGCAAGGGATGGCAATCAGCCCCAGCATTTT
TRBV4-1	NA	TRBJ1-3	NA	CASSQVYGTTGNTIYF	TGCGCCAGCAGCCAAGTTTACGGGACTACTGGAAACACCATATATTTT
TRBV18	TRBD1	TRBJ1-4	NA	CASSPPRQGTYVEKLFF	TGTGCCAGCTCACCACCGAGACAGGGGACATATGTTGAAAAACTGTTTTTT
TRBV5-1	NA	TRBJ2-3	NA	CASSLLGGASTDTQYF	TGCGCCAGCAGCTTGTTGGGCGGGGCTAGCACAGATACGCAGTATTTT
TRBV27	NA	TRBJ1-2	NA	CASSIDRSYGYTF	TGTGCCAGCAGCATCGACAGGTCCTACGGCTACACCTTC
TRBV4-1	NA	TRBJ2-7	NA	CASSSTPRVGQLPYEQYF	TGCGCCAGCAGCTCGACCCCTCGTGTGGGCCAATTACCCTACGAGCAGTACTTC
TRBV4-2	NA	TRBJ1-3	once	CASSQDVVLWPGNTIYF	TGTGCCAGCAGCCAAGATGTCGTGCTCTGGCCTGGAAACACCATATATTTT